These 2 T cell receptor beta chains were all obtained from the same sample, sequenced in a study of patients and donors after allogeneic stem cell transplantation. TCRdb reprocessed the RT-PCR reads via MiXCR and lists one record per CDR3 protein. The sample yields about 230,000 distinct CDR3 sequences, roughly 14% seen once. Sequenced: blood, either unsorted or a sorted T cell fraction (not recorded which). These TCRs come from a human donor who was either an allogeneic HSCT recipient or a stem cell or donor lymphocyte infusion donor (not recorded which). It is not recorded whose cells these are; they may come from a transplant donor.

This clonotype showed up many times. The chain carries TRBV5-1 and TRBJ2-6; the D is unclear. Trimming left V 1 base short and J 0 bases short, with 8 bases between. The CDR3 consists of 16 residues. CDR1 is SGHRS, CDR2 YFSETQ, per germline. CDR3 coding DNA: TGCGCCAGCAGCTTGCCAGGTTTCTCTGGGGCCAACGTCCTGACTTTC. It encodes CASSLPGFSGANVLTF.

This clonotype was detected a few times. The chain has TRBV6-1 and TRBJ1-1; TRBD1 matches at 8 bases. The CDR3 totals 16 residues. The junction had 9 bases not matched to a gene; V was cut back by 6 bases and J by 0 bases. Germline V gives CDR1 MNHNS, CDR2 SASEGT. The CDR3 nucleotides are TGTGCCAGCAGGCCGACAGGGGCAAGGATGAACACTGAAGCTTTCTTT. Protein sequence: CASRPTGARMNTEAFF.